This paragraph reports one TCR beta chain. The entry originates in a study of technical replicates of blood from several donors. The V gene lost 3 bases and the J gene lost 6 bases, with 18 bases spanning the gap. Germline CDR1 is MNHEY and CDR2 is SVGAGI. The CDR3 runs to 16 residues. Sequencing used immunoSEQ multiplex PCR; TCRdb keeps in-frame clones, though not all of them. Seen here are over 50,000 clones, 86% observed once, and the top ten hold 4.5% to 6%. The receptor comes from a human donor in good health. Some clones in this sample may be carry-over from other donors' samples. What was sequenced was PBMCs. V usage is TRBV6-5 and J usage is TRBJ1-5, with D hard to call. CDR3 DNA sequence: TGTGCCAGCAGTTATTCCCGTCCGGAGACCGGTCAGCCCCAGCATTTT. It yields the protein CASSYSRPETGQPQHF.